The next 6 T cell receptor beta chains were all read from a single sample in a study of blood T cell repertoires in COVID-19. Produced via immunoSEQ multiplex PCR; TCRdb's table is partial and in-frame only. The top ten clones hold approximately 3.1% of a sample with 200,000 to 250,000 clones, over 65% of them seen once. Sequenced: PBMCs or T cells enriched from blood (not recorded which). All receptors come from a woman aged 60 to 75 who had recovered from COVID-19.

The chain is built from TRBV11-2 and TRBJ2-7; D may be TRBD1 (6 bases). Trimming pared 1 base from V and 7 bases from J, leaving 8 bases between. The CDR3 covers 12 residues. The germline gives CDR1 SGHAT, CDR2 FQNNGV. For the CDR3, the DNA is TGTGCCAGCAGCTTAGCAGGGGCGGAGCAGTACTTC. Protein: CASSLAGAEQYF. Supplemented by reference TRBV11-2 and TRBJ2-7, the full variable domain reads EAGVAQSPRYKIIEKRQSVAFWCNPISGHATLYWYQQILGQGPKLLIQFQNNGVVDDSQLPKDRFSAERLKGVDSTLKIQPAKLEDSAVYLCASSLAGAEQYFGPGTRLTVT.

In its sample, this clone was seen a few times. The rearrangement joins TRBV7-2 to TRBJ1-1; TRBD1 might be the D (5 bases). The germline V gene encodes CDR1 SGHTA and CDR2 FQGNSA. With 1 base removed from V and 1 base from J, the gap between germline ends came to 16 bases. The CDR3 loop spans 17 amino acids. CDR3 amino acids: CASSLGALLGQNTEAFF. The CDR3 DNA reads TGTGCCAGCAGCTTAGGGGCCCTCCTCGGACAGAACACTGAAGCTTTCTTT.

V gene TRBV2 combines with J gene TRBJ2-7; possible D gene TRBD2, 6 bases. The V gene lost 4 bases and the J gene lost 4 bases, with 14 bases spanning the gap. CDR1 SNHLY and CDR2 FYNNEI come from the germline V gene. This CDR3 has 14 residues. This CDR3 reads CASSAETRRYEQYF. CDR3 bases: TGTGCCAGCAGTGCGGAGACTAGGCGGTACGAGCAGTACTTC.

This chain uses TRBV2 with TRBJ2-1; 7 bases match TRBD1. Germline lookup yields CDR1 SNHLY and CDR2 FYNNEI. J gave up 6 bases and V 8 bases, and 10 bases lay outside the gene matches. The CDR3 has 14 amino acids. In DNA form, the CDR3 reads TGTGCCAGCTGCATCCGGGACAGTCTCAATGAGCAGTTCTTC. This codes for CASCIRDSLNEQFF.

The chain couples TRBV6-5 to TRBJ1-1; possibly TRBD1 for D (6 bases). V was shortened by 6 bases and J by 7 bases, with 18 bases between the two germline ends. The CDR3 has 14 residues. CDR1 is MNHEY and CDR2 is SVGAGI in the germline V gene. This chain's CDR3 is CASRPTGGTGEAFF. The CDR3 DNA reads as TGTGCCAGCAGACCGACAGGAGGAACGGGTGAAGCTTTCTTT.

The rearrangement joins TRBV7-2 to TRBJ1-1; TRBD1 matches at 7 bases. V gave up 8 bases and J gave up 7 bases; unmatched junction bases: 13. This CDR3 comprises 14 residues. Germline values: CDR1 SGHTA, CDR2 FQGNSA. The DNA for the CDR3 is TGTGCCAGCCTTAGGGACAGTAGGAATTATGAAGCTTTCTTT. Its translation is CASLRDSRNYEAFF. Supplemented by reference TRBV7-2 and TRBJ1-1, the full variable domain reads GAGVSQSPSNKVTEKGKDVELRCDPISGHTALYWYRQSLGQGLEFLIYFQGNSAPDKSGLPSDRFSAERTGGSVSTLTIQRTQQEDSAVYLCASLRDSRNYEAFFGQGTRLTVV.